A single sample is the source of the 24 T cell receptor beta chains below, sequenced in a study of long-term antiretroviral therapy in people with HIV. At the survey level, the v3.0 immunoSEQ assay was run. Here immunoSEQ multiplex PCR was the method, and the copy in TCRdb shows in-frame clones only, minus some. This table has tens of thousands of clones, roughly 84% appearing once. Sample: unsorted PBMCs, taken 2.3 to 2.5 years after starting antiretroviral therapy. The receptors come from a man in his forties with HIV.

The chain employs TRBV18 and TRBJ1-5; D unresolved. There are 20 residues in the CDR3. Trimming took 3 bases from V and 3 from J, leaving 27 bases between them. From germline, CDR1 is KGHSH and CDR2 LQKENI. The CDR3 loop is CASSPSSPQWRWIPNQPQHF. The CDR3 DNA reads as TGTGCCAGCTCACCTTCCTCCCCTCAATGGCGCTGGATCCCCAATCAGCCCCAGCATTTT.

J is TRBJ1-1 and V is TRBV20-1; D is ambiguous. This CDR3 region has 11 residues. V was cut by 4 bases and J by 8 bases, with 11 bases left in between. Germline V gene sequence: CDR1 DFQATT, CDR2 SNEGSKA (reference sequence). CDR3 bases: TGCAGTGCTACCCGACACCCGGAAGCTTTCTTT. Translation gives CSATRHPEAFF.

This clone occurred once. This sequence joins TRBV30 and TRBJ1-2; D gene ambiguous. V was shortened by 2 bases and J by 3 bases, with 13 bases between the two germline ends. There are 14 residues in the CDR3. The germline V gene has CDR1 GTSNPN and CDR2 SVGIG (reference sequence). DNA for the CDR3: TGTGCCTGGAGTTTTGGAAGAGGTGACTATGGCTACACCTTC. Protein sequence: CAWSFGRGDYGYTF.

The V call is TRBV29-1, the J call TRBJ2-1; tentatively, D is TRBD2 (5 bases). CDR1 is SQVTM and CDR2 is ANQGSEA in the germline V gene. The CDR3 contains 14 residues. Trimming stripped 1 base from V and 4 bases from J, with 11 bases between. The DNA of the CDR3 is TGCAGCGTTGAAGGAGCGGCGCGGTACAATGAGCAGTTCTTC. Translated: CSVEGAARYNEQFF.

The CDR3 bases are TGTGCCAGCAGTTTATCCGGGACAGAGAATCAGCCCCAGCATTTT. This gives the protein CASSLSGTENQPQHF. V gene TRBV27 combines with J gene TRBJ1-5; 7 nucleotides agree with TRBD1. Germline values: CDR1 MNHEY, CDR2 SMNVEV (reference sequence). The V segment lost 0 bases and the J segment 4 bases; nucleotides outside the gene matches: 3. CDR3 length: 15 residues.

The chain joins TRBV7-2 to TRBJ2-3, with D perhaps matching TRBD2 (6 bases). Per the germline V gene, CDR1 is SGHTA and CDR2 is FQGNSA. This CDR3 is built from 13 residues. V was cut by 1 base and J by 9 bases, with 11 bases left in between. CDR3 coding DNA: TGTGCCAGCAGCTTAGGGCTAGCGAAGACGCAGTATTTT. It translates to CASSLGLAKTQYF.

The genes are TRBV25-1 and TRBJ1-4; TRBD1 matches at 8 bases. J was trimmed by 4 bases and V by 2 bases; bases with no gene match: 3. The CDR3 loop spans 15 amino acids. CDR1 and CDR2 (germline): MGHDK, SYGVNS. The CDR3 DNA follows: TGTGCCAGCAGTGAAGCGACAGGGGTTAATGAAAAACTGTTTTTT. Residues: CASSEATGVNEKLFF. Drawing the rest from reference TRBV25-1 and TRBJ1-4, the complete variable domain is EADIYQTPRYLVIGTGKKITLECSQTMGHDKMYWYQQDPGMELHLIHYSYGVNSTEKGDLSSESTVSRIRTEHFPLTLESARPSHTSQYLCASSEATGVNEKLFFGSGTQLSVL.

V usage is TRBV5-4 and J usage is TRBJ2-1; D is unclear. V gave up 5 bases and J gave up 9 bases, with 15 bases separating them. There are 13 residues in the CDR3. Looked up from germline, CDR1 is SGHNT and CDR2 is YYREEE (reference sequence). Here the CDR3 reads CASSFNPGSEQFF. DNA for the CDR3: TGTGCCAGCAGTTTCAACCCCGGAAGTGAGCAGTTCTTC.

There are a few counts of this clone. The chain joins TRBV5-6 to TRBJ2-7, with D tentatively TRBD1 or TRBD2 (6 bases each). The V gene lost 2 bases and the J gene lost 5 bases, with 8 bases spanning the gap. Looked up from germline, CDR1 is SGHDT and CDR2 is YYEEEE. The CDR3 has 12 residues. CDR3 loop: CASSFRGHEQYF. The CDR3 DNA follows: TGTGCCAGCAGCTTTCGGGGGCACGAGCAGTACTTC.

The chain is built from TRBV6-5 and TRBJ2-2, with 9 bases aligning to TRBD1. Germline assignment: CDR1 MNHEY and CDR2 SVGAGI. V was pared by 6 bases and J by 4 bases, with 3 bases of the junction left unmatched. CDR3 length: 14 amino acids. The CDR3 protein is CASSWDRVTGELFF. In nucleotides, the CDR3 is TGTGCCAGCAGCTGGGACAGGGTCACCGGGGAGCTGTTTTTT.

The V call is TRBV18, the J call TRBJ1-1; D gene unclear. The CDR3 length is 13 residues. Germline assignment: CDR1 KGHSH and CDR2 LQKENI. V lost 2 bases and J 4 bases, leaving 8 bases between the germline ends. The CDR3 reads CASSPRDFTEAFF. CDR3 coding DNA: TGTGCCAGCTCACCAAGGGATTTCACTGAAGCTTTCTTT.

The rearrangement joins TRBV9 to TRBJ2-7; possible D gene TRBD2, 7 bases. V was pared by 5 bases and J by 1 base, with 22 bases between. Germline-derived CDR1 and CDR2 are SGDLS and YYNGEE. The CDR3 totals 17 residues. CDR3 nucleotides: TGTGCCAGCAGTCGAGAGGGGGGGCCAGGTTTATCCTACGAGCAGTACTTC. Its protein is CASSREGGPGLSYEQYF.

The chain joins TRBV9 to TRBJ1-5, with D possibly being TRBD1 (6 bases). This CDR3 has 15 amino acids. Trimming took 0 bases from V and 7 from J, leaving 14 bases between them. Germline V CDR1 and CDR2: SGDLS, YYNGEE. Here the CDR3 DNA reads TGTGCCAGCAGCGTAGAGGGGGGGGAAGGGCAGCCCCAGCATTTT. As protein: CASSVEGGEGQPQHF.

This chain uses TRBV10-2 with TRBJ1-1; D is undetermined. Trimming pared 2 bases from V and 5 bases from J, leaving 12 bases between. From germline, CDR1 is WSHSY and CDR2 SAAADI. The CDR3 spans 14 residues. The CDR3 spells CASSEIGPWTEAFF. For the CDR3, the DNA is TGCGCCAGCAGTGAGATTGGTCCGTGGACTGAAGCTTTCTTT.

This clone showed up just once. The chain employs TRBV6-5 and TRBJ1-1; no clear D. The CDR3 is 11 amino acids. The germline V and J ends were trimmed by 6 bases and 11 bases, with 13 bases remaining between them. Germline CDR1 reads MNHEY; CDR2 reads SVGAGI. This CDR3 reads CASRTEGAAFF. The CDR3 DNA follows: TGTGCCAGCAGGACCGAGGGTGCGGCTTTCTTT.

This clone appeared a few times. The chain links TRBV12-5 to TRBJ1-2; D is undetermined. The CDR3 runs 13 residues. V was cut by 5 bases and J by 4 bases, with 11 bases left in between. Germline CDR1 reads LGHNT; CDR2 reads FRNRAP. CDR3 nucleotide sequence: TGTGCTAGTGGTGTCCGACGGCTCTATGGCTACACCTTC. This sequence encodes CASGVRRLYGYTF.

The chain uses TRBV5-1 and TRBJ1-2, with 7 bases matching TRBD1. J gave up 8 bases and V 5 bases, and 12 bases lay outside the gene matches. Germline V gene sequence: CDR1 SGHRS, CDR2 YFSETQ. The CDR3 runs to 14 residues. CDR3 protein: CASSSDRDILGYTF. Written as DNA, the CDR3 is TGCGCCAGCAGTTCCGACAGGGACATACTCGGCTACACCTTC.

The V and J genes are TRBV13 and TRBJ1-2, with D tentatively TRBD1 (6 bases). Germline CDR1 PRHDT, CDR2 FYEKMQ (reference sequence). The CDR3 is 14 residues long. V dropped 6 bases and J dropped 8 bases, with 19 bases sitting between them. The CDR3 loop reads CASSSTTGGRGYTF. In DNA form, the CDR3 reads TGTGCCAGCAGTTCCACGACGGGGGGCAGGGGCTACACCTTC.

V gene TRBV7-9 combines with J gene TRBJ1-2; D uncertain. Germline CDR1 SEHNR, CDR2 FQNEAQ (reference sequence). The CDR3 has 14 amino acids. V was cut by 5 bases and J by 5 bases, with 15 bases left in between. The CDR3 DNA is TGTGCCAGCAGCCTAGTGGGAACGGAATATGGCTACACCTTC. It yields the protein CASSLVGTEYGYTF.

The sample holds one count of this clone. The rearrangement joins TRBV5-4 to TRBJ2-1; TRBD1 agrees at 9 bases. V was clipped by 9 bases and J by 7 bases; unmatched bases: 8. CDR3 length: 13 amino acids. Germline lookup yields CDR1 SGHNT and CDR2 YYREEE (reference sequence). As DNA, the CDR3 is TGTGCCACAACCGGGACAGGGATAAATGAGCAGTTCTTC. This codes for CATTGTGINEQFF.

The rearrangement links TRBV7-9 to TRBJ1-2; 7 positions agree with TRBD1. Looked up from germline, CDR1 is SEHNR and CDR2 is FQNEAQ (reference sequence). CDR3 length equals 14 residues. J gave up 4 bases and V 5 bases, and 7 bases lay outside the gene matches. This CDR3 is CASSARDSPYGYTF. The CDR3 DNA is TGTGCCAGCAGCGCGAGGGACAGCCCCTATGGCTACACCTTC.

The rearrangement uses TRBV5-5 and TRBJ1-1; 7 nucleotides agree with TRBD1. Germline CDR1 SGHKS, CDR2 YYEKEE (reference sequence). CDR3 length equals 14 residues. With 4 bases clipped from V and 2 bases from J, the junction kept 5 bases outside the gene matches. For the CDR3, the DNA is TGTGCCAGCAGCGCCGGACAGGACAACACTGAAGCTTTCTTT. This sequence encodes CASSAGQDNTEAFF.

V usage is TRBV28 and J usage is TRBJ1-1; the D gene is possibly TRBD1 (6 bases). The CDR3 sequence is 12 residues long. With 10 bases removed from V and 6 bases from J, the gap between germline ends came to 15 bases. Germline V gene data show CDR1 as MDHEN and CDR2 as SYDVKM. CDR3 sequence (DNA): TGTGCCATCCAACAGGGAAAGTCTGAAGCTTTCTTT. Protein sequence: CAIQQGKSEAFF.

This sequence joins TRBV11-2 and TRBJ1-2; D not resolved. From germline, CDR1 is SGHAT and CDR2 FQNNGV. The CDR3 has 15 residues. V was pared by 1 base and J by 7 bases, with 16 bases between. In DNA, the CDR3 is TGTGCCAGCAGCTTAGTTCCGGGTCCTTACCGTGGCTACACCTTC. As protein: CASSLVPGPYRGYTF.